This T cell receptor beta chain appears in the sequencing data of a study of shared clonotypes between healthy human individuals. Study outcomes and limitations: Blood was the only sampled material, and tissue repertoires likely differ.

Details on this clone: Its antigen remains unidentified.

Assay: immunoSEQ multiplex PCR; the TCRdb copy retains only in-frame clones and omits some. The table records approximately 460,000 clones, 60% to 80% of them present only once. V trimming: 5 bases; J trimming: 6 bases; junction bases outside the gene matches: 14. Germline-derived CDR1 and CDR2 are MNHEY and SMNVEV (reference sequence). This CDR3 region has 18 residues. The sample consisted of PBMCs. This TCR came from a woman aged 40 to 50 in good health. Some clones in this sample may be carry-over from other donors' samples. The rearrangement links TRBV27 to TRBJ2-1, with TRBD2 identical over 12 bases. The CDR3 coding sequence is TGTGCCAGCAGTAAGCTACCCCTAGCGGGAGGGACGGGCAATGAGCAGTTCTTC. Its protein product is CASSKLPLAGGTGNEQFF.